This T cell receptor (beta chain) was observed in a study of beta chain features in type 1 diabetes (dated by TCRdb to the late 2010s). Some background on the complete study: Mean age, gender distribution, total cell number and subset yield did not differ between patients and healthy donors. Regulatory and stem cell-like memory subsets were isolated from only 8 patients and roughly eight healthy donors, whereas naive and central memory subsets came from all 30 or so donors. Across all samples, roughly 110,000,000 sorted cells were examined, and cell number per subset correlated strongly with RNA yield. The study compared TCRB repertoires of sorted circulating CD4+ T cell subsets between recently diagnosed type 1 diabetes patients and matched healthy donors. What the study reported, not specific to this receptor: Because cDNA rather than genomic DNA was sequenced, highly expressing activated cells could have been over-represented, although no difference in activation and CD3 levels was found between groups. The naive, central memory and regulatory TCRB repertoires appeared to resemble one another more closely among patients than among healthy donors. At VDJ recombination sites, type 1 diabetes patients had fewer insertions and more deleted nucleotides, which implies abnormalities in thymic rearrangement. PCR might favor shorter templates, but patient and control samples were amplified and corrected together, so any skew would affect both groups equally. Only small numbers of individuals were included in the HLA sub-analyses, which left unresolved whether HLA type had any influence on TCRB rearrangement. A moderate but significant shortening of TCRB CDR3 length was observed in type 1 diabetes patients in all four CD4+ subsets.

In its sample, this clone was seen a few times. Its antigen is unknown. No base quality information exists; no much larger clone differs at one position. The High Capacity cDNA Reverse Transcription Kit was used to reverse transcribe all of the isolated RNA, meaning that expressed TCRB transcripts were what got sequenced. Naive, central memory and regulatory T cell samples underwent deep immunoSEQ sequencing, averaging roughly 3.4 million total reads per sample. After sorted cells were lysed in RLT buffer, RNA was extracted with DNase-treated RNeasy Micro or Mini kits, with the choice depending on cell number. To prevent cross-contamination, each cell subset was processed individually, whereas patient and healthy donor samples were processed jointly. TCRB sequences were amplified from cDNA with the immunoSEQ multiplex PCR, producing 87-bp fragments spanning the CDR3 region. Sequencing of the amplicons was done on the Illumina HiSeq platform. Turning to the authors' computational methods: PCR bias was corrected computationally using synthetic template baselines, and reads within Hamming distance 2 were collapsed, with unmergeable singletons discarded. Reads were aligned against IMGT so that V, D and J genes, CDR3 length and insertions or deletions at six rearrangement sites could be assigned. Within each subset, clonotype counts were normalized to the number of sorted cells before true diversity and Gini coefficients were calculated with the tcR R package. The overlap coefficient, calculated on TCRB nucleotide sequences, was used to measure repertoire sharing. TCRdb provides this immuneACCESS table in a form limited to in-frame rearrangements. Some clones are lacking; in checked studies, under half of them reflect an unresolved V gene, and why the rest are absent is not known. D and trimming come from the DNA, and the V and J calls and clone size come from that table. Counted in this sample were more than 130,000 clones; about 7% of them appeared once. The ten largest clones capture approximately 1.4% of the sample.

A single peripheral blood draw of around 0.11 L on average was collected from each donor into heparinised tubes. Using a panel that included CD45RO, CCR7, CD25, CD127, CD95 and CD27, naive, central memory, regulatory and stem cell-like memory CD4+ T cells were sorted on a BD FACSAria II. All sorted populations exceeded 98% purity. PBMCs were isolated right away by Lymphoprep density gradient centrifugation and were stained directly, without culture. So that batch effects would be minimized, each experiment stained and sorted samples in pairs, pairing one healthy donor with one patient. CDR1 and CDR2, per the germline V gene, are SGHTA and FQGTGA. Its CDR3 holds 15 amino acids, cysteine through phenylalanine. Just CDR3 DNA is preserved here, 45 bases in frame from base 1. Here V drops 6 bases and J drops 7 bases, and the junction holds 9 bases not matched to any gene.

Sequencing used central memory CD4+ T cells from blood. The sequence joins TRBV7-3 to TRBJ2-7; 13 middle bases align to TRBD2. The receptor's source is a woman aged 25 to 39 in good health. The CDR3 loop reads CASSQLAGGPGEQYF. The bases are TGTGCCAGCAGTCAACTAGCGGGAGGGCCGGGGGAGCAGTACTTC.